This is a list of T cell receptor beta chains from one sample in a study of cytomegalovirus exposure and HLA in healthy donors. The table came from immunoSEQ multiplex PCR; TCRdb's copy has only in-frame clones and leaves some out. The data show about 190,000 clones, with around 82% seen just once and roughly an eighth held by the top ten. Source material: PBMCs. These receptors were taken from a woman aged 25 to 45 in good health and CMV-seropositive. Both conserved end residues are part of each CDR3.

CDR3aa: CASSPDRYGYEQYF; v_gene: TRBV5-1; j_gene: TRBJ2-7
CDR3aa: CASSMRREEKLFF; v_gene: TRBV6-7; j_gene: TRBJ1-4
CDR3aa: CASSQRPSREGEVVGTF; v_gene: TRBV4-1; j_gene: TRBJ1-2
CDR3aa: CASSQGIRQATNEKLFF; v_gene: TRBV4-1; j_gene: TRBJ1-4
CDR3aa: CAWSPTRTAEQYF; v_gene: TRBV30; j_gene: TRBJ2-7
CDR3aa: CASSKPGVTEAFF; v_gene: TRBV6-5; j_gene: TRBJ1-1
CDR3aa: CASSLTSGSPHNEQFF; v_gene: TRBV7-9; j_gene: TRBJ2-1
CDR3aa: CASKLGTGTLDTQYF; v_gene: TRBV6-6; j_gene: TRBJ2-3
CDR3aa: CASSQGPGTSGYYEQFF; v_gene: TRBV14; j_gene: TRBJ2-1
CDR3aa: CASSQDGETGAEAFF; v_gene: TRBV4-3; j_gene: TRBJ1-1
CDR3aa: CASSQALAGEAFF; v_gene: TRBV14; j_gene: TRBJ1-1
CDR3aa: CASSLPEETQYF; v_gene: TRBV5-6; j_gene: TRBJ2-5
CDR3aa: CAWSVGIGAEQYF; v_gene: TRBV30; j_gene: TRBJ2-7
CDR3aa: CASGDGAGGNEQFF; v_gene: TRBV19; j_gene: TRBJ2-1
CDR3aa: CASRARYDKNIQYF; v_gene: TRBV28; j_gene: TRBJ2-4
CDR3aa: CASSVGQGEETQYF; v_gene: TRBV9; j_gene: TRBJ2-5
CDR3aa: CASSWGEGKPQHF; v_gene: TRBV6-5; j_gene: TRBJ1-5
CDR3aa: CASSLLAGDPDTQYF; v_gene: TRBV7-6; j_gene: TRBJ2-3
CDR3aa: CASSSIQGYSWETQYF; v_gene: TRBV19; j_gene: TRBJ2-5
CDR3aa: CASSRAGGANEQFF; v_gene: TRBV11-3; j_gene: TRBJ2-1
CDR3aa: CASSDLAGGTQFTDTQYF; v_gene: TRBV2; j_gene: TRBJ2-3
CDR3aa: CASSLYFNEQFF; v_gene: TRBV5-5; j_gene: TRBJ2-1
CDR3aa: CASSQQLSSGRLVYNEQFF; v_gene: TRBV7-8; j_gene: TRBJ2-1
CDR3aa: CASSLGARGNTEAFF; v_gene: TRBV5-1; j_gene: TRBJ1-1
CDR3aa: CASSLERTGFHYGYTF; v_gene: TRBV7-8; j_gene: TRBJ1-2
CDR3aa: CASSLVGTTGELFF; v_gene: TRBV7-9; j_gene: TRBJ2-2
CDR3aa: CASSNPGTGFNYEQYF; v_gene: TRBV28; j_gene: TRBJ2-7
CDR3aa: CASSLTSGSTDTQYF; v_gene: TRBV5-1; j_gene: TRBJ2-3
CDR3aa: CASSVTGEEGNIQYF; v_gene: TRBV9; j_gene: TRBJ2-4
CDR3aa: CASSSPGGTQYF; v_gene: TRBV5-6; j_gene: TRBJ2-5
CDR3aa: CAWSDSRYEQFF; v_gene: TRBV30; j_gene: TRBJ2-1
CDR3aa: CASSITGGEETQYF; v_gene: TRBV19; j_gene: TRBJ2-5